One sample yielded the 14 T cell receptor beta chains listed below, sequenced in a study of blood T cell repertoires in COVID-19. Measured with immunoSEQ multiplex PCR; TCRdb has only the in-frame clones, and not every one. The sample carries about 80,000 clones, about 82% recorded once. The sample consisted of peripheral blood. All receptors come from an elderly man with active or convalescent COVID-19.

This clone has just a few counts. The chain employs TRBV24-1 and TRBJ2-5, with D tentatively TRBD2 (6 bases). The V gene lost 5 bases and the J gene lost 8 bases, with 20 bases spanning the gap. The V gene's germline CDR1 is KGHDR and CDR2 SFDVKD. The CDR3 length is 15 residues. The DNA of the CDR3 is TGTGCCACCAGTGGTCGGGACTCGCCGATTGATACCCAGTACTTC. This sequence encodes CATSGRDSPIDTQYF.

The rearrangement joins TRBV9 to TRBJ1-3, with TRBD1 identical over 10 bases. V was pared by 3 bases and J by 4 bases, with 4 bases of the junction left unmatched. The V gene's germline CDR1 is SGDLS and CDR2 YYNGEE. There are 15 residues in the CDR3. In DNA, the CDR3 is TGTGCCAGCAGCGCGGGACAGGGGAAAGGAAACACCATATATTTT. It codes for CASSAGQGKGNTIYF.

The gene calls are TRBV18 and TRBJ1-2; the D gene is possibly TRBD1 (5 bases). The V end was cut by 2 bases, the J end by 6 bases, with 13 bases between. This CDR3 has 14 amino acids. The germline V gene encodes CDR1 KGHSH and CDR2 LQKENI. CDR3 coding DNA: TGTGCCAGCTCACCAGATAAGCCAGGGAATGGCTACACCTTC. It yields the protein CASSPDKPGNGYTF.

CDR3 nucleotide sequence: TGTGCCAGCCGGGGTCGGGATCAGCCCCAGCATTTT. Translation gives CASRGRDQPQHF. The rearrangement links TRBV19 to TRBJ1-5, with unresolved D. CDR3 length: 12 residues. Germline lookup yields CDR1 LNHDA and CDR2 SQIVND (reference sequence). Trimming removed 9 bases from V and 5 bases from J, with 11 bases in between.

This clone showed up just a few times. The genes are TRBV6-5 and TRBJ1-4; D uncertain. The CDR3 is 15 amino acids. V lost 6 bases and J lost 0, with 11 bases in between. Germline CDR1 is MNHEY and CDR2 is SVGAGI. The CDR3 DNA reads as TGTGCCAGCAGGTCAGAGGATGCAACTAATGAAAAACTGTTTTTT. Translation: CASRSEDATNEKLFF.

The CDR3 reads CASSLTGQSSGNTIYF. DNA for the CDR3: TGCGCCAGCAGCCTGACAGGACAGAGCTCTGGAAACACCATATATTTT. The V gene is TRBV5-1, the J gene TRBJ1-3; tentative D call: TRBD1 (6 bases). The V end was cut by 4 bases, the J end by 0 bases, with 14 bases between. This CDR3 is 16 amino acids long. Germline V gene sequence: CDR1 SGHRS, CDR2 YFSETQ.

This clone was detected many times. This sequence joins TRBV4-1 and TRBJ1-3; D is unresolved. Germline V gives CDR1 MGHRA, CDR2 YSYEKL. Trimming stripped 0 bases from V and 0 bases from J, with 12 bases between. The CDR3 has 17 residues. The CDR3 coding sequence is TGCGCCAGCAGCCAAGAGATCGGGAGCCTCTCTGGAAACACCATATATTTT. Its translation: CASSQEIGSLSGNTIYF.

The V and J genes are TRBV12-1 and TRBJ2-5; the table's D gene call, TRBD2, was not cross checked with the DNA. TRBV12-1 is described as a pseudogene. This CDR3 contains 15 residues. In DNA, the CDR3 is TGTGCCAGCAGCTCCCGACTAGCGGGAGACGAGACCCAGTACTTC. It codes for CASSSRLAGDETQYF.

This rearrangement joins TRBV15 to TRBJ1-3; D is uncertain. V was cut by 0 bases and J by 2 bases, with 11 bases left in between. CDR3 length: 16 residues. CDR1 and CDR2 from the germline V gene are LNHNV and YYDKDF (reference sequence). This CDR3 reads CATSRDPVAAGNTIYF. The DNA of the CDR3 is TGTGCCACCAGCAGAGATCCGGTAGCGGCTGGAAACACCATATATTTT.

The chain combines TRBV5-6 with TRBJ1-6, with D possibly matching TRBD1 (6 bases). Trimming stripped 4 bases from V and 7 bases from J, with 12 bases between. Germline loops: CDR1 SGHDT, CDR2 YYEEEE. The CDR3 runs to 14 residues. The CDR3 loop is CASSVGQTNSPLHF. The CDR3 region has the DNA TGTGCCAGCAGCGTTGGACAGACGAATTCACCCCTCCACTTT.

V and J are TRBV5-1 and TRBJ1-5, with TRBD1 matching over 7 bases. This CDR3 spans 14 amino acids. V lost 4 bases to trimming and J lost 4 bases; unmatched junction nucleotides: 5. Germline values: CDR1 SGHRS, CDR2 YFSETQ. CDR3 nucleotide sequence: TGCGCCAGCAGCAGGGACAGTACAAATCAGCCCCAGCATTTT. Its translation is CASSRDSTNQPQHF.

This sequence joins TRBV5-4 and TRBJ2-1; 11 bases fit TRBD2. The CDR3 covers 17 residues. V dropped 3 bases and J dropped 1; count of bases not matched to a gene: 6. Germline V lookup: CDR1 SGHNT, CDR2 YYREEE (reference sequence). Here the CDR3 reads CASSSPTSGRSYNEQFF. CDR3 in DNA: TGTGCCAGCAGCTCACCTACTAGCGGGAGATCCTACAATGAGCAGTTCTTC.

In this sample, this clone turned up a few times. The chain carries TRBV6-2 or TRBV6-3 and TRBJ2-7; TRBD1 agrees at 9 bases. V lost 6 bases, J lost 6 bases, and 12 bases stayed unmatched. This CDR3 has 15 amino acids. Germline V gene lookup returns CDR1 MNHEY and CDR2 SVGEGT. CDR3: CASSPIGTGIPEQYV. The CDR3 DNA follows: TGTGCCAGCAGCCCCATCGGGACAGGGATTCCCGAGCAGTACGTC.

The chain combines TRBV6-5 with TRBJ2-3; D is perhaps TRBD2 (6 bases). The CDR3 runs 13 residues. The V end lost 10 bases, the J end lost 3 bases, and 14 bases lay between the germline ends. Germline lookup yields CDR1 MNHEY and CDR2 SVGAGI. The CDR3 loop is CATSDGGTDTQYF. The CDR3 DNA is TGTGCCACCTCCGACGGGGGAACAGATACGCAGTATTTT.